The clone carrying this T cell receptor beta chain came up a few times. The record originates from a study of T cells of healthy individuals. TCRdb processed the 5' RACE reads anew with MiXCR; each CDR3 protein has one entry. The sample has about 41,000 distinct CDR3 sequences; 4% to 5% are singletons. This CDR3 is built from 16 residues. Germline V gives CDR1 SQVTM, CDR2 ANQGSEA. Germline trimming cut 1 base from V and 5 bases from J; bases unmatched to any gene: 14. This clonotype was obtained from a human donor in good health. The chain is built from TRBV29-1 and TRBJ2-7, with 7 bases identical to TRBD2. The CDR3 region is CSVEGGRGGEWNEQYF. CDR3 DNA sequence: TGCAGCGTTGAAGGTGGGCGCGGGGGAGAATGGAACGAGCAGTACTTC.